A selection of T cell receptor beta chains follows, all from one sample in a study of blood T cells in healthy people across ages. One entry per CDR3 protein results from TCRdb running MiXCR on the 5' RACE reads. The repertoire holds almost 1 million distinct CDR3 sequences, with 51% as singletons. Source material: blood. Receptors were obtained from a woman in her sixties in good health. CDR3s include the opening cysteine and the closing phenylalanine or tryptophan. The order of the fields is clone size, J gene, D gene, CDR3 length, V gene, CDR3 protein, CDR3 DNA. A D gene is named only where the DNA matches it firmly. Expanded clones are given a class, and other clones once, few, many or no size at all.

NA | TRBJ1-1 | NA | 15 | TRBV29-1 | CSVTGLEGSNTEAFF | TGCAGCGTCACGGGCCTCGAAGGTAGCAACACTGAAGCTTTCTTT
NA | TRBJ2-7 | NA | 13 | TRBV14 | CASSHMGSYEQYF | TGTGCCAGCAGCCATATGGGGAGCTACGAGCAGTACTTC
NA | TRBJ2-7 | NA | 12 | TRBV7-2 | CASSLILEAQYF | TGTGCCAGCAGCCTAATCCTAGAGGCCCAGTACTTC
NA | TRBJ2-1 | TRBD2 | 18 | TRBV4-3 | CASSPLAGVLSSYNEQFF | TGCGCCAGCAGCCCTTTAGCGGGGGTCCTCAGCTCCTACAATGAGCAGTTCTTC
few | TRBJ2-3 | NA | 12 | TRBV27 | CATGGVSDTQYF | TGTGCCACCGGCGGGGTGTCAGATACGCAGTATTTT
NA | TRBJ2-5 | TRBD1 | 14 | TRBV20-1 | CSATGQGLVETQYF | TGCAGTGCTACCGGACAGGGGCTGGTGGAGACCCAGTACTTC
many | TRBJ2-3 | TRBD2 | 16 | TRBV7-8 | CASSLDLLAATDTQYF | TGTGCCAGCAGCTTAGACCTACTAGCGGCAACAGATACGCAGTATTTT
NA | TRBJ2-7 | NA | 14 | TRBV29-1 | CSVVRDPNSYEQYF | TGCAGCGTTGTTCGGGACCCCAACTCCTACGAGCAGTACTTC
once | TRBJ2-3 | TRBD2 | 16 | TRBV2 | CASSETSGTLTDTQYF | TGTGCCAGCAGTGAGACTAGCGGAACCCTCACAGATACGCAGTATTTT
NA | TRBJ2-7 | NA | 16 | TRBV4-1 | CASSQVFSVPSYEQYF | TGCGCCAGCAGCCAAGTGTTTAGCGTCCCCTCCTACGAGCAGTACTTC
NA | TRBJ2-1 | NA | 12 | TRBV7-2 | CASSRGYETQFF | TGTGCCAGCAGCCGAGGATACGAGACCCAGTTCTTC
NA | TRBJ2-2 | TRBD1 | 16 | TRBV24-1 | CATSNRDSWDTGELFF | TGTGCCACCAGCAATCGGGACAGTTGGGACACCGGGGAGCTGTTTTTT
NA | TRBJ1-1 | NA | 15 | TRBV28 | CASRRQDRLNTEAFF | TGTGCCAGCAGGAGACAGGACAGATTGAACACTGAAGCTTTCTTT
NA | TRBJ1-6 | NA | 14 | TRBV4-1 | CASSLEAGNSPLHF | TGCGCCAGCAGTCTGGAAGCGGGGAATTCACCCCTCCACTTT
NA | TRBJ1-2 | TRBD1 | 14 | TRBV15 | CATSSTGGGYGYTF | TGTGCCACCAGCTCGACAGGGGGCGGGTATGGCTACACCTTC
NA | TRBJ2-1 | NA | 13 | TRBV7-9 | CASSSRVDNEQFF | TGTGCCAGCAGCAGTAGGGTCGACAATGAGCAGTTCTTC
NA | TRBJ2-5 | NA | 16 | TRBV5-6 | CASSFRTGPPQETQYF | TGTGCCAGCAGCTTCCGAACAGGTCCTCCACAAGAGACCCAGTACTTC
NA | TRBJ2-2 | NA | 15 | TRBV7-2 | CASSSSPPRLGELFF | TGTGCCAGCAGCTCTAGCCCACCCCGGCTCGGGGAGCTGTTTTTT
once | TRBJ2-6 | NA | 14 | TRBV9 | CASSPFSGANVLTF | TGTGCCAGCAGCCCCTTCTCTGGGGCCAACGTCCTGACTTTC
NA | TRBJ2-5 | TRBD2 | 15 | TRBV12-3/TRBV12-4 | CASSLVAGPLGTQYF | TGTGCCAGCAGTTTAGTAGCGGGACCCCTCGGGACCCAGTACTTC
NA | TRBJ2-3 | NA | 13 | TRBV30 | CAWSSVSTDTQYF | TGTGCCTGGAGTAGCGTGAGCACAGATACGCAGTATTTT
few | TRBJ1-2 | NA | 16 | TRBV7-2 | CASSLDAISGGGGYTF | TGTGCCAGCAGCTTAGATGCGATTTCGGGGGGTGGTGGCTACACCTTC
few | TRBJ2-5 | TRBD2 | 15 | TRBV28 | CASSGLAGAQETQYF | TGTGCCAGCAGCGGTCTAGCGGGAGCTCAAGAGACCCAGTACTTC
NA | TRBJ2-5 | TRBD2 | 15 | TRBV5-1 | CASRETSGNGNEQYF | TGCGCCAGCCGGGAGACTAGCGGGAATGGCAATGAGCAGTACTTC
once | TRBJ2-2 | TRBD2 | 19 | TRBV4-1 | CASSQGGLLAGGLAGELFF | TGCGCCAGCAGCCAAGGGGGGCTATTGGCGGGAGGGTTGGCCGGGGAGCTGTTTTTT
NA | TRBJ2-1 | TRBD2 | 15 | TRBV29-1 | CSVAAPPTSGNEQFF | TGCAGCGTTGCCGCACCTCCGACTAGCGGCAATGAGCAGTTCTTC
NA | TRBJ2-3 | NA | 18 | TRBV4-1 | CASSHPYPTRGEVNTQYF | TGCGCCAGCAGCCACCCATATCCAACCAGGGGGGAGGTAAATACGCAGTATTTT
few | TRBJ2-3 | NA | 14 | TRBV28 | CASSGSLSTDTQYF | TGTGCCAGCAGCGGGAGTTTGAGCACAGATACGCAGTATTTT
NA | TRBJ2-5 | NA | 13 | TRBV28 | CASSASAQETQYF | TGTGCCAGCAGTGCTAGCGCCCAAGAGACCCAGTACTTC
few | TRBJ1-5 | NA | 15 | TRBV27 | CASSLMGSSNQPQHF | TGTGCCAGCAGTTTAATGGGGAGCAGCAATCAGCCCCAGCATTTT
NA | TRBJ2-7 | TRBD2 | 15 | TRBV28 | CASRTLAGVSDEQYF | TGTGCCAGCAGGACACTAGCGGGAGTATCCGACGAGCAGTACTTC
NA | TRBJ1-1 | TRBD1 | 14 | TRBV4-1 | CASSQGQENTEAFF | TGCGCCAGCAGCCAGGGACAGGAGAATACTGAAGCTTTCTTT
few | TRBJ2-6 | NA | 17 | TRBV15 | CATSRDQLGSGANVLTF | TGTGCCACCAGCAGAGATCAACTGGGCTCTGGGGCCAACGTCCTGACTTTC
NA | TRBJ1-1 | NA | 14 | TRBV5-1 | CASSLAVKNTEAFF | TGCGCCAGCAGCTTGGCGGTGAAGAACACTGAAGCTTTCTTT
NA | TRBJ1-2 | NA | 10 | TRBV28 | CATSFTGYTF | TGTGCCACCTCCTTTACTGGCTACACCTTC
NA | TRBJ2-5 | NA | 15 | TRBV7-3 | CASSPGLTRRETQYF | TGTGCCAGCAGCCCTGGACTCACGAGGCGGGAGACCCAGTACTTC
NA | TRBJ1-1 | NA | 15 | TRBV15 | CATSRDLAANTEAFF | TGTGCCACCAGCAGAGATCTGGCAGCAAACACTGAAGCTTTCTTT
NA | TRBJ2-7 | NA | 16 | TRBV21-1 | CASVGASGTYSYEQYF | TGTGCCAGCGTGGGGGCCTCCGGGACATACTCCTACGAGCAGTACTTC
few | TRBJ2-3 | NA | 14 | TRBV10-3 | CAISRESSTDTQYF | TGTGCCATCAGCCGGGAATCTAGCACAGATACGCAGTATTTT
once | TRBJ2-7 | NA | 12 | TRBV6-2/TRBV6-3 | CASSTWGYEQYF | TGTGCCAGCAGTACCTGGGGGTACGAGCAGTACTTC
NA | TRBJ1-5 | NA | 14 | TRBV28 | CASSPGGARQPQHF | TGTGCCAGCAGTCCTGGGGGGGCTAGACAGCCCCAGCATTTT
few | TRBJ2-1 | NA | 15 | TRBV12-3/TRBV12-4 | CASSLRTSSYNEQFF | TGTGCCAGCAGTTTACGGACGAGCTCCTACAATGAGCAGTTCTTC
few | TRBJ2-4 | NA | 16 | TRBV7-2 | CASGTSGDLAKNIQYF | TGTGCCAGCGGAACCTCAGGAGACCTAGCCAAAAACATTCAGTACTTC
few | TRBJ1-1 | TRBD1 | 15 | TRBV20-1 | CSARDSQGAHTEAFF | TGCAGTGCTAGAGATTCCCAGGGGGCGCACACTGAAGCTTTCTTT
few | TRBJ1-1 | NA | 14 | TRBV7-2 | CASSPQVVGTEAFF | TGTGCCAGCAGCCCCCAGGTTGTAGGGACTGAAGCTTTCTTT
NA | TRBJ2-1 | TRBD2 | 18 | TRBV7-2 | CASSSPSGSRSGYNEQFF | TGTGCCAGCAGCTCTCCTAGCGGGAGTAGATCGGGGTACAATGAGCAGTTCTTC
NA | TRBJ1-2 | NA | 15 | TRBV20-1 | CSARDDRLGLDGYTF | TGCAGTGCTAGAGACGACAGGTTGGGATTGGATGGCTACACCTTC
NA | TRBJ2-3 | TRBD2 | 16 | TRBV4-3 | CASSQTSGRGVDTQYF | TGCGCCAGCAGCCAAACTAGCGGGAGGGGGGTAGATACGCAGTATTTT
NA | TRBJ2-1 | NA | 15 | TRBV6-5 | CASSSPSGGQDEQFF | TGTGCCAGCAGTTCCCCATCCGGGGGGCAAGATGAGCAGTTCTTC
once | TRBJ1-1 | TRBD1 | 17 | TRBV30 | CAWSGDRGPSMNTEAFF | TGTGCCTGGAGCGGGGACAGGGGGCCGAGTATGAACACTGAAGCTTTCTTT
many | TRBJ2-1 | TRBD2 | 13 | TRBV20-1 | CSASLAANNEQFF | TGCAGTGCTAGTCTAGCGGCAAACAATGAGCAGTTCTTC
once | TRBJ2-7 | NA | 15 | TRBV7-2 | CTSSLGTGRYYEQYF | TGTACCAGCAGCTTAGGGACGGGACGTTACTACGAGCAGTACTTC
once | TRBJ2-7 | NA | 14 | TRBV6-2/TRBV6-3 | CASGTGTPPYEQYF | TGTGCCAGCGGGACCGGGACTCCCCCCTACGAGCAGTACTTC
few | TRBJ2-3 | NA | 16 | TRBV7-9 | CASSSSDLRGTDTQYF | TGTGCCAGCAGCTCCTCGGACTTAAGAGGCACAGATACGCAGTATTTT
NA | TRBJ2-6 | NA | 18 | TRBV14 | CASSPIFRSFTGANVLTF | TGTGCCAGCAGCCCCATCTTTCGTAGTTTCACTGGGGCCAACGTCCTGACTTTC
NA | TRBJ2-5 | TRBD1 | 15 | TRBV28 | CASSLLGQPQETQYF | TGTGCCAGCAGTTTATTGGGACAGCCGCAAGAGACCCAGTACTTC
NA | TRBJ1-1 | NA | 13 | TRBV29-1 | CSAGRGDYTEAFF | TGCAGCGCCGGAAGAGGGGACTACACTGAAGCTTTCTTT
once | TRBJ2-5 | TRBD1 | 14 | TRBV19 | CASSIGTGQETQYF | TGTGCCAGTAGTATCGGGACAGGACAAGAGACCCAGTACTTC
NA | TRBJ2-3 | NA | 15 | TRBV4-2 | CASSQVNGLTDTQYF | TGTGCCAGCAGCCAAGTCAACGGGCTCACAGATACGCAGTATTTT